A single sample gave rise to the 4 T cell receptor beta chains below, sequenced in a study of OX40 agonist ivuxolimab in advanced cancers. TCRdb's table, derived via immunoSEQ multiplex PCR, lists solely in-frame clones and lacks some. The table records approximately 100,000 clones, over 85% of them present only once. The sequenced sample was CD4+ or CD8+ T cells sorted from blood, obtained in a trial of the OX40 agonist ivuxolimab. These TCRs come from an adult with an advanced solid tumor such as melanoma, head and neck, liver or kidney cancer.

The rearrangement joins TRBV4-1 to TRBJ2-5; 9 bases are shared with TRBD2. Trimming took 3 bases from V and 5 from J; bases not matched to a gene: 10. CDR1 is MGHRA and CDR2 is YSYEKL in the germline V gene. The length of the CDR3 is 16 residues. Written as DNA, the CDR3 is TGCGCCAGCAGCCAGCGGGGGGGCCCGTCGGGGGAGACCCAGTACTTC. Its protein product is CASSQRGGPSGETQYF.

J is TRBJ1-2 and V is TRBV11-2, with no clear D. Trimming removed 5 bases from V and 5 bases from J, with 15 bases in between. The CDR3 totals 14 residues. Germline values: CDR1 SGHAT, CDR2 FQNNGV. Here the CDR3 reads CASSARTDVYGYTF. For the CDR3, the DNA is TGTGCCAGCAGCGCCCGGACCGACGTATATGGCTACACCTTC.

This chain connects TRBV11-2 to TRBJ2-5; no clear D gene. CDR1 and CDR2 (germline): SGHAT, FQNNGV. This CDR3 has 13 residues. V dropped 5 bases and J dropped 4 bases, with 11 bases sitting between them. The CDR3 here is CASSIWARETQYF. As DNA, the CDR3 is TGTGCCAGCAGCATCTGGGCGAGAGAGACCCAGTACTTC.

The chain carries TRBV5-4 and TRBJ2-1, with D unclear. V shed 0 bases and J shed 0 bases, with 13 bases lying between them. This CDR3 comprises 17 residues. The germline gives CDR1 SGHNT, CDR2 YYREEE (reference sequence). The DNA for the CDR3 is TGTGCCAGCAGCTTGGATAGATGGGTCCTCTCCTACAATGAGCAGTTCTTC. Translated, it gives CASSLDRWVLSYNEQFF.